The 32 T cell receptor beta chains reported below all come from one sample, sequenced in a study of PD-L1 blockade in urothelial cancer. Method: immunoSEQ multiplex PCR; TCRdb's copy keeps in-frame clones and lacks some. This sample has some 30,000 clones, with approximately 87% found just once. Sequencing was performed on PBMCs, taken around atezolizumab (anti-PD-L1) treatment. The receptor source for this set is a man aged 50 to 59 with urothelial cancer.

The chain employs TRBV6-5 and TRBJ2-3; 7 positions agree with TRBD2. The J segment lost 0 bases and the V segment lost 5 bases, leaving 5 bases of the junction unmatched. Germline CDR1 and CDR2: MNHEY and SVGAGI. This CDR3 contains 15 residues. The CDR3 here is CASSGSGVSTDTQYF. In DNA, the CDR3 is TGTGCCAGCAGTGGGAGCGGGGTAAGCACAGATACGCAGTATTTT.

The chain recombines TRBV7-8 with TRBJ2-2; the match to TRBD2 covers 11 bases. This CDR3 contains 18 residues. J was trimmed by 7 bases and V by 5 bases; bases with no gene match: 15. The germline V gene encodes CDR1 SGHVS and CDR2 FQNEAQ. The CDR3 DNA follows: TGTGCCAGCAGCGTACTTAGCGGGAGGGCCCTCATTGGCGGGGAGCTGTTTTTT. Amino acid sequence: CASSVLSGRALIGGELFF.

The chain is built from TRBV30 and TRBJ2-7, with D perhaps matching TRBD2 (5 bases). Germline CDR1 is GTSNPN and CDR2 is SVGIG (reference sequence). The CDR3 consists of 13 residues. V shed 5 bases and J shed 0 bases, with 11 bases lying between them. The CDR3 region is CAWGSDYSYEQYF. The CDR3 nucleotides are TGTGCCTGGGGTAGCGACTACTCCTACGAGCAGTACTTC.

This clone was counted once. V usage is TRBV5-1 and J usage is TRBJ2-5; D remains ambiguous. The V end lost 3 bases, the J end lost 0 bases, and 6 bases lay between the germline ends. The CDR3 length is 13 residues. The V gene's germline CDR1 is SGHRS and CDR2 YFSETQ. The CDR3 sequence: CASSSLYQETQYF. The CDR3 region has the DNA TGCGCCAGCAGCTCCCTGTACCAAGAGACCCAGTACTTC. Full variable domain (missing parts from reference TRBV5-1 and TRBJ2-5): KAGVTQTPRYLIKTRGQQVTLSCSPISGHRSVSWYQQTPGQGLQFLFEYFSETQRNKGNFPGRFSGRQFSNSRSEMNVSTLELGDSALYLCASSSLYQETQYFGPGTRLLVL.

The rearrangement links TRBV7-8 to TRBJ2-5; possible D gene TRBD1, 6 bases. Trimming removed 1 base at V and 5 bases at J, with 14 bases between. CDR1 and CDR2 (germline): SGHVS, FQNEAQ. The CDR3 extends over 15 amino acids. The CDR3 coding sequence is TGTGCCAGCAGCTTAGACGGCAGGGGCTGGGAGACCCAGTACTTC. Amino acids: CASSLDGRGWETQYF.

In DNA, the CDR3 is TGTGCCATCAGTGAGTCGACAGGGGGCGGTTCACCCCTCCACTTT. Translated: CAISESTGGGSPLHF. This chain joins TRBV10-3 and TRBJ1-6; 10 nucleotides match TRBD1. CDR3 length equals 15 residues. J was trimmed by 9 bases and V by 0 bases; bases with no gene match: 2. Germline assignment: CDR1 ENHRY and CDR2 SYGVKD.

This clone turned up a few times. This rearrangement joins TRBV18 to TRBJ2-7; D is perhaps TRBD2 (6 bases). From germline, CDR1 is KGHSH and CDR2 LQKENI. The V and J ends lost 2 bases and 2 bases respectively, with 13 bases between them. This CDR3 spans 15 amino acids. The CDR3 DNA reads TGTGCCAGCTCACCAGTGGGACTGCTCCCCTACGAGCAGTACTTC. Translation: CASSPVGLLPYEQYF.

The chain joins TRBV7-2 to TRBJ2-7; D is uncertain. V lost 1 base, J lost 0 bases, and 10 bases lay in between. Germline V gene lookup returns CDR1 SGHTA and CDR2 FQGNSA. CDR3 size: 15 residues. The CDR3 loop is CASSLVLRSSYEQYF. For the CDR3, the DNA is TGTGCCAGCAGCTTAGTTTTGCGTAGCTCCTACGAGCAGTACTTC.

The chain employs TRBV6-5 and TRBJ2-7; possibly TRBD2 for D (6 bases). V was cut by 3 bases and J by 6 bases, with 18 bases left in between. This CDR3 has 15 amino acids. CDR1 is MNHEY, CDR2 SVGAGI, per germline. In nucleotides, the CDR3 is TGTGCCAGCAGTTATGGGGGGATGGGGAGGTTCGAGCAGTACTTC. This translates into CASSYGGMGRFEQYF.

The gene calls are TRBV7-2 and TRBJ1-5; the match to TRBD1 covers 8 bases. V lost 3 bases, J lost 0 bases, and 4 bases stayed unmatched. The CDR3 has 16 amino acids. Germline CDR1 reads SGHTA; CDR2 reads FQGNSA. CDR3 sequence (DNA): TGTGCCAGCAGCTTTGGACAGGGCTATAGCAATCAGCCCCAGCATTTT. Translating it yields CASSFGQGYSNQPQHF. Using reference TRBV7-2 and TRBJ1-5 for the parts outside the CDR3, the full variable domain is GAGVSQSPSNKVTEKGKDVELRCDPISGHTALYWYRQSLGQGLEFLIYFQGNSAPDKSGLPSDRFSAERTGGSVSTLTIQRTQQEDSAVYLCASSFGQGYSNQPQHFGDGTRLSIL.

V and J are TRBV11-2 and TRBJ2-7, with 7 nucleotides matching TRBD2. V was clipped by 5 bases and J by 2 bases; unmatched bases: 6. CDR3 length equals 14 residues. Germline V CDR1 and CDR2: SGHAT, FQNNGV. This CDR3 is CASSPSGAAYEQYF. The CDR3 DNA is TGTGCCAGCAGCCCCAGCGGGGCGGCCTACGAGCAGTACTTC.

The chain has TRBV7-3 and TRBJ1-2; 7 bases are shared with TRBD1. CDR3 size: 17 residues. Per the germline V gene, CDR1 is SGHTA and CDR2 is FQGTGA. Losses at the gene ends were 5 bases for V and 0 bases for J; bases not matched to a gene: 12. The CDR3 loop reads CASSPQGQLNPNYGYTF. In DNA form, the CDR3 reads TGTGCCAGCAGCCCTCAGGGACAGTTAAATCCTAACTATGGCTACACCTTC.

The genes are TRBV29-1 and TRBJ1-5; the D gene is possibly TRBD1 (5 bases). The V end was cut by 5 bases, the J end by 2 bases, with 10 bases between. The CDR3 length is 13 residues. From germline, CDR1 is SQVTM and CDR2 ANQGSEA. CDR3 in amino acids: CSVRGDGNQPQHF. The CDR3 DNA reads as TGCAGCGTTCGGGGGGATGGCAATCAGCCCCAGCATTTT.

This chain connects TRBV5-1 to TRBJ2-7; TRBD1 might be the D (5 bases). V was shortened by 4 bases and J by 2 bases, with 10 bases between the two germline ends. The CDR3 spans 13 residues. Germline CDR1 and CDR2: SGHRS and YFSETQ. This chain's CDR3 is CASSPDRPYEQYF. The CDR3 nucleotides read TGCGCCAGCAGCCCAGACAGACCCTACGAGCAGTACTTC.

The chain is built from TRBV27 and TRBJ1-2; maybe TRBD1 (5 bases). Trimming pared 5 bases from V and 8 bases from J, leaving 21 bases between. In germline, CDR1 is MNHEY, CDR2 SMNVEV (reference sequence). CDR3 length equals 15 residues. CDR3 in DNA: TGTGCCAGCAGTACAACCCCGGTAGGGGTCAGAGGCTACACCTTC. Translating gives CASSTTPVGVRGYTF.

This chain uses TRBV6-4 with TRBJ2-4, with 7 bases that match TRBD2. V dropped 1 base and J dropped 8; count of bases not matched to a gene: 2. Germline values: CDR1 MRHNA, CDR2 SNTAGT. CDR3 length: 13 amino acids. CDR3 coding DNA: TGTGCCAGCAGTGACTGGACTAGGGACATTCAGTACTTC. The encoded protein is CASSDWTRDIQYF.

The V and J genes are TRBV28 and TRBJ2-7; D not certain. V was pared by 5 bases and J by 0 bases, with 5 bases between. The germline gives CDR1 MDHEN, CDR2 SYDVKM. The CDR3 has 12 residues. Written as DNA, the CDR3 is TGTGCCAGCAGTCTCCTCTCCTACGAGCAGTACTTC. Protein: CASSLLSYEQYF.

The CDR3 is CASSQDLGAEQYF. CDR3 coding DNA: TGTGCCAGCAGCCAAGATCTGGGGGCCGAGCAGTACTTC. The chain uses TRBV14 and TRBJ2-7, with D possibly being TRBD1 (6 bases). CDR3 length: 13 residues. CDR1 is SGHDN, CDR2 FVKESK, per germline. V was pared by 0 bases and J by 6 bases, with 9 bases between.

This chain uses TRBV9 with TRBJ2-7; 12 bases line up with TRBD1. The CDR3 extends over 15 amino acids. With 3 bases clipped from V and 4 bases from J, the junction kept 5 bases outside the gene matches. Germline lookup yields CDR1 SGDLS and CDR2 YYNGEE. The DNA of the CDR3 is TGTGCCAGCAGCGAGGGGACAGGGGGCGCTTACGAGCAGTACTTC. Its protein is CASSEGTGGAYEQYF. Combining the CDR3 with reference TRBV9 and TRBJ2-7 gives the whole variable domain DSGVTQTPKHLITATGQRVTLRCSPRSGDLSVYWYQQSLDQGLQFLIQYYNGEERAKGNILERFSAQQFPDLHSELNLSSLELGDSALYFCASSEGTGGAYEQYFGPGTRLTVT.

The chain links TRBV27 to TRBJ1-1, with 7 bases aligning to TRBD1. Losses at the gene ends were 7 bases for V and 0 bases for J; bases not matched to a gene: 8. The CDR3 contains 15 residues. The germline CDR1 and CDR2 sequences are MNHEY and SMNVEV (reference sequence). The CDR3 DNA reads as TGTGCCAGCATTCCGAGACAGGGCATGAACACTGAAGCTTTCTTT. This translates into CASIPRQGMNTEAFF.

The chain joins TRBV10-3 to TRBJ2-7, with D possibly TRBD2 on 5 matching bases. This CDR3 is 13 amino acids long. Germline V gives CDR1 ENHRY, CDR2 SYGVKD. Deletions cut 4 bases from V and 3 bases from J, with 10 bases between. The CDR3 DNA reads TGTGCCATCAGTGGGACTCCTAGCTACGAGCAGTACTTC. This sequence encodes CAISGTPSYEQYF.

The rearrangement uses TRBV9 and TRBJ1-2; a weak D match, TRBD1 (6 bases). The CDR3 extends over 19 amino acids. V shed 6 bases and J shed 4 bases, with 31 bases lying between them. Germline loops: CDR1 SGDLS, CDR2 YYNGEE. The chain's CDR3 is CASTRQGNSGTAGGYGYTF. The DNA of the CDR3 is TGTGCCAGCACCCGTCAGGGGAACAGTGGTACGGCGGGGGGCTATGGCTACACCTTC.

The rearrangement joins TRBV19 to TRBJ2-2; 7 bases are shared with TRBD1. Per germline, CDR1 LNHDA and CDR2 SQIVND (reference sequence). V dropped 5 bases and J dropped 3; count of bases not matched to a gene: 3. This CDR3 spans 14 amino acids. CDR3 nucleotide sequence: TGTGCCAGTAGTGGTCAGGGGGACACCGGGGAGCTGTTTTTT. Its protein product is CASSGQGDTGELFF.

The sample holds a few counts of this clone. The rearrangement joins TRBV10-2 to TRBJ1-2; 7 bases fit TRBD1. The CDR3 extends over 11 amino acids. The trim removed 8 bases at V and 8 bases at J, leaving 5 bases unmatched. Germline loops: CDR1 WSHSY, CDR2 SAAADI. As DNA, the CDR3 is TGCGCCAGCGGGACAGAGGGGGGCTACACCTTC. It translates to CASGTEGGYTF.

The J gene is TRBJ2-3, the V gene TRBV29-1; 9 bases match TRBD2. The CDR3 extends over 14 amino acids. CDR1 and CDR2 from the germline V gene are SQVTM and ANQGSEA. Unmatched junction bases numbered 2, after V lost 4 bases and J lost 0 bases. The CDR3 DNA is TGCAGCGTTGCTAGCGGGACGAGCACAGATACGCAGTATTTT. This translates into CSVASGTSTDTQYF.

The chain uses TRBV19 and TRBJ2-2, with TRBD1 as a possible D gene (5 bases). Trimming took 5 bases from V and 4 from J, leaving 20 bases between them. Germline loops: CDR1 LNHDA, CDR2 SQIVND (reference sequence). This CDR3 is built from 17 residues. CDR3 in DNA: TGTGCCAGTAGTCCATCTCTTTCAGGGTGGGGCACCGGGGAGCTGTTTTTT. Translation: CASSPSLSGWGTGELFF.

V gene TRBV15 combines with J gene TRBJ1-1, with TRBD1 matching 10 bases. Germline-derived CDR1 and CDR2 are LNHNV and YYDKDF (reference sequence). The length of the CDR3 is 15 residues. The ends lost 2 bases at V and 1 base at J; junction bases unmatched: 1. CDR3 region: CATSRRDRGNTEAFF. The CDR3 bases are TGTGCCACCAGCAGACGGGACAGGGGGAACACTGAAGCTTTCTTT.

The chain's CDR3 is CATSEAYNLGYTF. CDR3 nucleotide sequence: TGTGCCACCAGCGAGGCTTACAACCTTGGCTACACCTTC. V is TRBV15 and J is TRBJ1-2; no firm D call. V lost 5 bases, J lost 7 bases, and 14 bases lay in between. The CDR3 length is 13 residues. From germline, CDR1 is LNHNV and CDR2 YYDKDF (reference sequence). Full variable domain (missing parts from reference TRBV15 and TRBJ1-2): DAMVIQNPRYQVTQFGKPVTLSCSQTLNHNVMYWYQQKSSQAPKLLFHYYDKDFNNEADTPDNFQSRRPNTSFCFLDIRSPGLGDTAMYLCATSEAYNLGYTFGSGTRLTVV.

The rearrangement joins TRBV19 to TRBJ1-4, with D unresolved. Trimming pared 3 bases from V and 8 bases from J, leaving 19 bases between. The CDR3 loop spans 16 amino acids. Germline V lookup: CDR1 LNHDA, CDR2 SQIVND (reference sequence). The CDR3 region has the DNA TGTGCCAGTAGTATCTTGAGCGGCGCCCGAAGGGAAAAACTGTTTTTT. It is translated as CASSILSGARREKLFF.

The rearrangement uses TRBV18 and TRBJ2-1; 8 nucleotides line up with TRBD1. The CDR3 consists of 12 residues. With 2 bases clipped from V and 9 bases from J, the junction kept 0 bases outside the gene matches. Germline V gene data show CDR1 as KGHSH and CDR2 as LQKENI. The CDR3, as DNA: TGTGCCAGCTCACCAGGACAGGGTGAGCAGTTCTTC. It specifies CASSPGQGEQFF.

This chain uses TRBV30 with TRBJ1-5; the D is unclear. Trimming shortened V by 1 base and J by 7 bases, and 11 bases separated the two germline ends. Germline values: CDR1 GTSNPN, CDR2 SVGIG (reference sequence). The CDR3 loop spans 13 amino acids. In nucleotides, the CDR3 is TGTGCCTGGAGTGGAGGGATAGAGCAGCCCCAGCATTTT. This codes for CAWSGGIEQPQHF. Filled out from reference TRBV30 and TRBJ1-5, the complete variable domain reads SQTIHQWPATLVQPVGSPLSLECTVEGTSNPNLYWYRQAAGRGLQLLFYSVGIGQISSEVPQNLSASRPQDRQFILSSKKLLLSDSGFYLCAWSGGIEQPQHFGDGTRLSIL.

This sequence joins TRBV19 and TRBJ2-4, with 9 bases lining up with TRBD2. Germline-derived CDR1 and CDR2 are LNHDA and SQIVND (reference sequence). The CDR3 covers 15 residues. The J segment lost 0 bases and the V segment lost 7 bases, leaving 4 bases of the junction unmatched. Here the CDR3 reads CASMAGGLAKNIQYF. In DNA form, the CDR3 reads TGTGCCAGTATGGCGGGAGGGCTAGCCAAAAACATTCAGTACTTC.